What follows is one T cell receptor (beta chain) and its context. Its specificity is not known. This entry belongs to a study of beta chain features in type 1 diabetes. In all sorted populations, purity surpassed 95%. Whole-study findings and limits: Moderate yet significant TCRB CDR3 shortening was seen in Type 1 diabetes patients in all four CD4+ subsets. Patients' naive, central memory and Treg TCRB repertoires seemed closer to one another than those of healthy donors.

CDR1 is LNHDA and CDR2 is SQIVND in the germline V gene (reference sequence). The CDR3 runs 13 residues. With V trimmed by 10 bases and J by 4 bases, 7 bases remained unmatched. The isolated RNA, all of it, was reverse transcribed, so expressed TCRB transcripts were what got sequenced. Only in-frame clones appear in the TCRdb table, and some are missing; sequencing was by immunoSEQ multiplex PCR. The data hold 350,000 or so clones, with around a fifth observed a single time. Sequenced sample: naive CD4+ T cells from blood. V gene TRBV19 combines with J gene TRBJ2-7, with TRBD1 matching over 10 bases. The receptor was derived from a woman younger than 30 in good health. CDR3 coding DNA: TGTGCCACCCAGGGACAGGGGTTTTACGAGCAGTACTTC. It encodes CATQGQGFYEQYF.